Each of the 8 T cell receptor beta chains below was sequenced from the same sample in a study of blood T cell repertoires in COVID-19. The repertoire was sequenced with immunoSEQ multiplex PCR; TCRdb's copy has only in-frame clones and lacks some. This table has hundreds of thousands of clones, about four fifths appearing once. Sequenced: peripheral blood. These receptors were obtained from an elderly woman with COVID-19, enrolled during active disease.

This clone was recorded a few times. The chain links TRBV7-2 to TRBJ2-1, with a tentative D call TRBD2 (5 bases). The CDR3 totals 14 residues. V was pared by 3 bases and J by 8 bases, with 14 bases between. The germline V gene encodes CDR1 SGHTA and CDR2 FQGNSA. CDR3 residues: CASSFTYGDDEQFF. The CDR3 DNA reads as TGTGCCAGCAGCTTCACGTACGGGGATGATGAGCAGTTCTTC.

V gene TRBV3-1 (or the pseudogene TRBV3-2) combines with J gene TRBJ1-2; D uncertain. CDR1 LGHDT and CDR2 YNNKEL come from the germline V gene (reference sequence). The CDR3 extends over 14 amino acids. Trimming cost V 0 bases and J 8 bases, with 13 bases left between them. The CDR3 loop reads CASSQDYVSGGYTF. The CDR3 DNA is TGTGCCAGCAGCCAAGATTACGTGTCCGGGGGCTACACCTTC.

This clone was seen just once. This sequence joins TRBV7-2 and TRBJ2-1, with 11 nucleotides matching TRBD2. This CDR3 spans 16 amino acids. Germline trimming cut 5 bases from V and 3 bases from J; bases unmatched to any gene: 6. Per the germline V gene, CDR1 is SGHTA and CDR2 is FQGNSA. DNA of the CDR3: TGTGCCAGCAGCCCTCAACTAGCGGGGGACTACAATGAGCAGTTCTTC. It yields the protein CASSPQLAGDYNEQFF.

The DNA for the CDR3 is TGTGCCAGCAGTCAAAGCGTTAGCGGGAGGGCCCATGAGCAGTACTTC. This translates into CASSQSVSGRAHEQYF. The V and J genes are TRBV28 and TRBJ2-7; 11 bases align to TRBD2. Germline trimming cut 5 bases from V and 7 bases from J; bases unmatched to any gene: 13. The CDR3 is 16 residues long. CDR1 is MDHEN and CDR2 is SYDVKM in the germline V gene. The variable domain in full, with the rest retrieved from reference TRBV28 and TRBJ2-7, is DVKVTQSSRYLVKRTGEKVFLECVQDMDHENMFWYRQDPGLGLRLIYFSYDVKMKEKGDIPEGYSVSREKKERFSLILESASTNQTSMYLCASSQSVSGRAHEQYFGPGTRLTVT.

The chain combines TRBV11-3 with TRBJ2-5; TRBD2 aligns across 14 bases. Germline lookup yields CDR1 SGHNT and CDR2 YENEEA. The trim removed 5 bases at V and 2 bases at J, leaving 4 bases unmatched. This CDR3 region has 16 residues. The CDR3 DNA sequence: TGTGCCAGCAGCCCCCGGACTAGCGGGGGGCAAGAGACCCAGTACTTC. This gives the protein CASSPRTSGGQETQYF.

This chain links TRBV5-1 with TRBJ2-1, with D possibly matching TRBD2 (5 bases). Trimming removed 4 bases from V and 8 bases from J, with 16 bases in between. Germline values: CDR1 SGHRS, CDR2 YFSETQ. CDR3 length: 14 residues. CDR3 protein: CASSIGPSSHEQFF. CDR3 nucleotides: TGCGCCAGCAGCATTGGGCCTAGCTCCCATGAGCAGTTCTTC.

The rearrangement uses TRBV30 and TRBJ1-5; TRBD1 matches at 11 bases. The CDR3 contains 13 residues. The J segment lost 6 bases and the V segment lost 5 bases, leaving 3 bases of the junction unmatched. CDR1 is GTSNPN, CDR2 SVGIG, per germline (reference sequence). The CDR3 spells CAWGQGAGQPQHF. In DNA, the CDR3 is TGTGCCTGGGGACAGGGGGCGGGTCAGCCCCAGCATTTT.

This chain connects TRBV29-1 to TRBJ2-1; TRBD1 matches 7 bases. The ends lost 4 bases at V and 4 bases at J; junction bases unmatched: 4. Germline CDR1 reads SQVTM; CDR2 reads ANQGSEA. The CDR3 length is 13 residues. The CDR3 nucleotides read TGCAGCGTTGCACAGGGGCGGTACAATGAGCAGTTCTTC. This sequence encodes CSVAQGRYNEQFF.